A single sample is the source of the 24 T cell receptor beta chains below, sequenced in a study of metastatic and nonmetastatic thyroid tumors. TCRdb re-called clones from the PCR reads using MiXCR. The data contain tens of thousands of clones, 16% of them singletons. None of the patients had undergone any treatment ahead of thyroid surgery. Sequenced: blood. The receptors shown here come from a male donor with papillary thyroid cancer or a benign thyroid nodule (not recorded which). Some clones in this sample may be carry-over from other donors' samples.

Sample share makes this clone medium-sized. V is TRBV3-1 and J is TRBJ2-7; 7 bases map to TRBD1. J lost 5 bases, V lost 3 bases, and 10 bases had no gene match. The germline V gene encodes CDR1 LGHDT and CDR2 YNNKEL (reference sequence). CDR3 length: 15 residues. Written as DNA, the CDR3 is TGTGCCAGCAGCCACTCCTCAGAGGGGGCCAACGAGCAGTACTTC. It specifies CASSHSSEGANEQYF.

This clone was recorded many times. This chain connects TRBV28 to TRBJ2-1; D is ambiguous. The V gene lost 6 bases and the J gene lost 4 bases, with 10 bases spanning the gap. This CDR3 is built from 13 residues. Germline CDR1 MDHEN, CDR2 SYDVKM. The CDR3 DNA is TGTGCCAGCAGGCTACAGCCTTACAATGAGCAGTTCTTC. This translates into CASRLQPYNEQFF.

Comments on this clone: A junction boundary mismatches the germline segment, possibly from a read error. V gene TRBV5-1 combines with J gene TRBJ1-1, with 7 positions matching TRBD1. Germline CDR1 SGHRS, CDR2 YFSETQ. The CDR3 has 14 amino acids. The CDR3 sequence: CAISSGQLGTGAFF. As DNA, the CDR3 is TGCGCCATCAGCTCGGGACAGCTGGGCACTGGAGCTTTCTTT. The variable domain in full, with the rest retrieved from reference TRBV5-1 and TRBJ1-1, is KAGVTQTPRYLIKTRGQQVTLSCSPISGHRSVSWYQQTPGQGLQFLFEYFSETQRNKGNFPGRFSGRQFSNSRSEMNVSTLELGDSALYLCAISSGQLGTGAFFGQGTRLTVV.

This clone was detected ten times or more. The chain has TRBV20-1 and TRBJ2-7; unclear D gene. Germline V gene lookup returns CDR1 DFQATT and CDR2 SNEGSKA (reference sequence). Trimming left V 1 base short and J 0 bases short, with 4 bases between. The CDR3 loop spans 12 amino acids. The CDR3 region is CSARVSSYEQYF. CDR3 nucleotide sequence: TGCAGTGCTAGAGTCAGCTCCTACGAGCAGTACTTC.

Notes on this clone: The junction departs from germline at one end; a sequencing error may be responsible. The J gene is TRBJ2-3, the V gene TRBV6-1; TRBD1 is a possible D gene (6 bases). The CDR3 extends over 15 amino acids. The germline V gene has CDR1 MNHNS and CDR2 SASEGT. The CDR3 sequence: CASSSYSLGADMQYF. The CDR3 DNA reads as TGTGCCAGCAGTTCATACTCTCTGGGGGCGGATATGCAGTATTTT.

This clone was counted many times. The chain carries TRBV19 and TRBJ2-3; no clear D gene. Trimming cost V 11 bases and J 3 bases, with 15 bases left between them. CDR3 size: 13 residues. Germline V gene sequence: CDR1 LNHDA, CDR2 SQIVND (reference sequence). CDR3 sequence reads: CAASRSNTDTQYF. CDR3 nucleotides: TGTGCCGCATCCAGGTCCAATACAGATACGCAGTATTTT.

This clone appeared many times. Germline and junction disagree at one end, which may indicate a read error. The chain has TRBV6-5 and TRBJ2-1; perhaps TRBD2 as D (6 bases). Germline V lookup: CDR1 MNHEY, CDR2 SVGAGI. The CDR3 covers 17 residues. The CDR3 bases are TGTGTCAGCAGTTCTCTCACGAGGGCCGGGGGCTACAATGAGCAGTTCTTC. Its protein product is CVSSSLTRAGGYNEQFF.

The sample holds many counts of this clone. The CDR3 DNA reads as TGTGCCACCAGCAGCCCATCGACAGTTCAGCCCCAGCATTTT. Its protein product is CATSSPSTVQPQHF. The J gene is TRBJ1-5, the V gene TRBV15; tentative D call: TRBD1 (5 bases). Trimming took off 3 bases at V and 6 bases at J, with 12 bases between the two ends. Germline values: CDR1 LNHNV, CDR2 YYDKDF (reference sequence). CDR3 length: 14 amino acids.

This clone was detected ten times or more. This CDR3 is CSAPERSSGNTIYF. CDR3 coding DNA: TGCAGTGCCCCAGAACGCAGCTCTGGAAACACCATATATTTT. The chain links TRBV20-1 to TRBJ1-3; no clear D. Per the germline V gene, CDR1 is DFQATT and CDR2 is SNEGSKA (reference sequence). The CDR3 has 14 amino acids. V was trimmed by 6 bases and J by 0 bases, leaving 12 bases between them.

The chain couples TRBV3-1 to TRBJ2-3, with D unclear. Germline assignment: CDR1 LGHDT and CDR2 YNNKEL (reference sequence). The CDR3 is made up of 13 amino acids. V lost 1 base and J 5 bases, leaving 7 bases between the germline ends. The CDR3 sequence is CASSQVGRDTQYF. The DNA of the CDR3 is TGTGCCAGCAGCCAAGTGGGCCGAGATACGCAGTATTTT.

This clone showed up many times. The rearrangement links TRBV20-1 to TRBJ1-5; a weak D match, TRBD1 (5 bases). The germline V gene has CDR1 DFQATT and CDR2 SNEGSKA (reference sequence). The CDR3 runs to 15 residues. V lost 6 bases and J 3 bases, leaving 18 bases between the germline ends. CDR3 amino acids: CSAESRDDYNQPQHF. The CDR3 DNA reads TGCAGTGCCGAATCCCGGGACGACTACAATCAGCCCCAGCATTTT.

The chain employs TRBV28 and TRBJ1-3; possibly TRBD1 for D (5 bases). This CDR3 spans 15 amino acids. Germline assignment: CDR1 MDHEN and CDR2 SYDVKM. Trimming stripped 6 bases from V and 4 bases from J, with 16 bases between. Here the CDR3 reads CASSDPGAYGNTIYF. The CDR3 nucleotides read TGTGCCAGCAGCGACCCCGGGGCTTACGGAAACACCATATATTTT.

This clone was detected ten times or more. The chain joins TRBV28 to TRBJ2-5; the D gene is possibly TRBD1 (5 bases). V lost 2 bases to trimming and J lost 5 bases, with 18 bases between them. CDR1 is MDHEN and CDR2 is SYDVKM in the germline V gene. This CDR3 contains 16 residues. In DNA, the CDR3 is TGTGCCAGCAGTTTACCCCAGGGTACCACAGTGGAGACCCAGTACTTC. As protein: CASSLPQGTTVETQYF. The variable domain in full, completed from reference TRBV28 and TRBJ2-5, reads DVKVTQSSRYLVKRTGEKVFLECVQDMDHENMFWYRQDPGLGLRLIYFSYDVKMKEKGDIPEGYSVSREKKERFSLILESASTNQTSMYLCASSLPQGTTVETQYFGPGTRLLVL.

Many counts were recorded for this clone. The chain carries TRBV19 and TRBJ2-5, with TRBD1 identical over 9 bases. This CDR3 has 15 residues. Germline V lookup: CDR1 LNHDA, CDR2 SQIVND (reference sequence). Losses at the gene ends were 5 bases for V and 5 bases for J; bases not matched to a gene: 9. The CDR3 protein is CASSPGTGTVETQYF. CDR3 bases: TGTGCCAGTAGTCCCGGGACAGGGACGGTTGAGACCCAGTACTTC.

This chain connects TRBV10-3 to TRBJ2-7, with D possibly matching TRBD1 (7 bases). Between the trimmed V and J ends, which lost 6 bases and 2 bases, there was a span of 14 bases. This CDR3 comprises 14 residues. Germline values: CDR1 ENHRY, CDR2 SYGVKD. CDR3 region: CAIRGGTVTYEQYF. CDR3 sequence (DNA): TGTGCCATCAGGGGCGGGACAGTCACCTACGAGCAGTACTTC.

This clone was counted many times. The chain links TRBV19 to TRBJ2-2, with 7 nucleotides matching TRBD2. The germline CDR1 and CDR2 sequences are LNHDA and SQIVND (reference sequence). Germline trimming cut 0 bases from V and 0 bases from J; bases unmatched to any gene: 1. This CDR3 comprises 16 residues. CDR3 region: CASSIEGTTNTGELFF. The CDR3 DNA follows: TGTGCCAGTAGTATAGAGGGGACTACGAACACCGGGGAGCTGTTTTTT. The whole variable domain, filled in from reference TRBV19 and TRBJ2-2, reads DGGITQSPKYLFRKEGQNVTLSCEQNLNHDAMYWYRQDPGQGLRLIYYSQIVNDFQKGDIAEGYSVSREKKESFPLTVTSAQKNPTAFYLCASSIEGTTNTGELFFGEGSRLTVL.

This clone was counted at least ten times. The rearrangement uses TRBV6-1 and TRBJ1-6; 7 nucleotides match TRBD1. Trimming removed 5 bases from V and 8 bases from J; junction bases left unmatched: 3. The germline V gene has CDR1 MNHNS and CDR2 SASEGT. The CDR3 is 13 amino acids. The CDR3 protein is CASSWDRHSPLHF. The CDR3 DNA reads TGTGCCAGCAGTTGGGACAGACATTCACCCCTCCACTTT.

This clone came up many times. J is TRBJ2-3 and V is TRBV28; 10 bases line up with TRBD1. The CDR3 sequence is 16 residues long. The V gene end was trimmed by 3 bases and the J gene end by 6 bases; junction bases not matched to a gene: 9. The germline V gene encodes CDR1 MDHEN and CDR2 SYDVKM. The CDR3 loop reads CASSFPTGGTHDTQYF. CDR3 in DNA: TGTGCCAGCAGTTTCCCGACAGGGGGCACACACGATACGCAGTATTTT.

A word on this clone: A read error is possible here, since a much larger clone lies one base away. This chain joins TRBV5-5 and TRBJ1-1; unclear D gene. Germline CDR1 reads SGHKS; CDR2 reads YYEKEE (reference sequence). This CDR3 has 14 residues. The CDR3 is CAISLLFWGTEAFF. The CDR3 DNA reads TGTGCCATCAGCTTGCTTTTCTGGGGCACTGAAGCTTTCTTT.

This clone occurred a few times. The chain has TRBV3-1 and TRBJ1-2; 7 nucleotides line up with TRBD1. J was trimmed by 3 bases and V by 1 base; bases with no gene match: 2. This CDR3 contains 14 residues. From germline, CDR1 is LGHDT and CDR2 YNNKEL (reference sequence). CDR3: CASSQATGYYGYTF. CDR3 coding DNA: TGTGCCAGCAGCCAAGCGACAGGGTACTATGGCTACACCTTC.

The chain has TRBV6-2 or TRBV6-3 and TRBJ1-1, with D perhaps matching TRBD1 (5 bases). Between the trimmed V and J ends, which lost 6 bases and 11 bases, there was a span of 19 bases. Germline CDR1 is MNHEY and CDR2 is SVGEGT. This CDR3 region has 13 residues. CDR3 loop: CASSLSQGFNAFF. In DNA form, the CDR3 reads TGTGCCAGCAGCCTATCTCAGGGCTTTAACGCTTTCTTT.

This clone came up a few times. This rearrangement joins TRBV6-1 to TRBJ2-7, with a weak D call TRBD2 (5 bases). CDR3 size: 14 residues. The germline gives CDR1 MNHNS, CDR2 SASEGT. V dropped 2 bases and J dropped 3 bases, with 11 bases sitting between them. The CDR3 DNA sequence: TGTGCCAGCAGTGAACTAGCTGGTCACTACGAGCAGTACTTC. Translation gives CASSELAGHYEQYF.

This clone came up many times. The chain links TRBV28 to TRBJ2-7; D may correspond to TRBD1 or TRBD2 (5 bases each). Trimming pared 4 bases from V and 2 bases from J, leaving 21 bases between. The CDR3 extends over 17 amino acids. Germline V gene lookup returns CDR1 MDHEN and CDR2 SYDVKM. The CDR3 nucleotides are TGTGCCAGCAGTTCCGGGCGGTCCGGGGCCCACCCCTACGAGCAGTACTTC. Residues: CASSSGRSGAHPYEQYF.

This clone came up many times. The CDR3 protein is CASSPPGETQYF. DNA of the CDR3: TGTGCCAGCTCACCACCAGGAGAGACCCAGTACTTC. This chain links TRBV18 with TRBJ2-5; D remains ambiguous. This CDR3 has 12 amino acids. Trimming removed 0 bases from V and 4 bases from J, with 3 bases in between. CDR1 and CDR2 from the germline V gene are KGHSH and LQKENI.